Below, 31 T cell receptor beta chains from the same sample are listed, as sequenced in a study of PD-L1 blockade in urothelial cancer. Time point of the sample: peripheral blood 6 weeks after treatment start. Some clones are missing from TCRdb's copy, which holds only in-frame ones; the method was immunoSEQ multiplex PCR. The sample shows about 120,000 clones, about 89% of them seen only once. The sample in question was PBMCs, obtained around atezolizumab (anti-PD-L1) treatment. The receptors originated from a man between 60 and 70 years old with urothelial cancer.

This sequence joins TRBV7-8 and TRBJ1-5; TRBD1 agrees at 7 bases. Germline CDR1 is SGHVS and CDR2 is FQNEAQ. V shed 5 bases and J 4 bases; nucleotides not matched to a gene: 11. The CDR3 runs 16 residues. The CDR3 nucleotides read TGTGCCAGCAGCCGGCTGGGACAGCGAGCAAATCAGCCCCAGCATTTT. It yields the protein CASSRLGQRANQPQHF.

The rearrangement uses TRBV5-6 and TRBJ2-1; D may be TRBD1 (7 bases). With 4 bases removed from V and 8 bases from J, the gap between germline ends came to 25 bases. CDR3 size: 17 residues. Germline V gives CDR1 SGHDT, CDR2 YYEEEE. In DNA form, the CDR3 reads TGTGCCAGCAGCCCTGGACAGGCGGGACACACATTCGATGAGCAGTTCTTC. It translates to CASSPGQAGHTFDEQFF.

The CDR3 spells CASRPTSGSTDTQYF. CDR3 DNA sequence: TGTGCCAGCAGACCGACTAGCGGGAGCACAGATACGCAGTATTTT. The chain uses TRBV6-1 and TRBJ2-3, with 10 bases identical to TRBD2. The germline V gene encodes CDR1 MNHNS and CDR2 SASEGT. The CDR3 is made up of 15 amino acids. Trimming removed 6 bases from V and 0 bases from J; junction bases left unmatched: 3.

V is TRBV29-1 and J is TRBJ1-1; D gene ambiguous. V was clipped by 7 bases and J by 8 bases, with 20 bases between them. This CDR3 is built from 13 residues. The V gene's germline CDR1 is SQVTM and CDR2 ANQGSEA. The DNA of the CDR3 is TGCAGCGCTAACCCCTCGTGGGCAGGCGAAGCTTTCTTT. This sequence encodes CSANPSWAGEAFF.

J is TRBJ1-1 and V is TRBV9; D gene uncertain. V shed 0 bases and J shed 1 base, with 7 bases lying between them. This CDR3 contains 14 residues. Germline V gene lookup returns CDR1 SGDLS and CDR2 YYNGEE. The CDR3 loop is CASSVAAKNTEAFF. CDR3 nucleotides: TGTGCCAGCAGCGTAGCCGCTAAGAACACTGAAGCTTTCTTT.

This clone has just one count. CDR3 sequence (DNA): TGTGCCAGCAGTCGTAGCGCGGAGACCCAGTACTTC. As protein: CASSRSAETQYF. The rearrangement uses TRBV6-1 and TRBJ2-5; tentatively, D is TRBD2 (5 bases). Trimming cost V 5 bases and J 5 bases, with 9 bases left between them. CDR1 is MNHNS, CDR2 SASEGT, per germline. CDR3 length: 12 amino acids.

This chain connects TRBV7-6 to TRBJ2-3, with a weak D call TRBD2 (5 bases). This CDR3 is 14 amino acids long. V lost 5 bases to trimming and J lost 5 bases, with 14 bases between them. Looked up from germline, CDR1 is SGHVS and CDR2 is FNYEAQ. The DNA for the CDR3 is TGTGCCAGCAGCCAAGCCGGGGATGGAGATACGCAGTATTTT. This codes for CASSQAGDGDTQYF. Full variable domain (rest looked up from reference TRBV7-6 and TRBJ2-3): GAGVSQSPRYKVTKRGQDVALRCDPISGHVSLYWYRQALGQGPEFLTYFNYEAQQDKSGLPNDRFSAERPEGSISTLTIQRTEQRDSAMYRCASSQAGDGDTQYFGPGTRLTVL.

This clone was seen a single time. The rearrangement uses TRBV11-3 and TRBJ2-7; 8 bases map to TRBD1. The CDR3 loop spans 13 amino acids. CDR1 SGHNT and CDR2 YENEEA come from the germline V gene. V was clipped by 5 bases and J by 6 bases; unmatched bases: 6. In nucleotides, the CDR3 is TGTGCCAGCAGCCAGGGGACAGGTCTCGAGCAGTACTTC. Translated: CASSQGTGLEQYF.

In its sample, this clone was seen once. V usage is TRBV28 and J usage is TRBJ1-1, with 9 bases lining up with TRBD1. CDR1 is MDHEN and CDR2 is SYDVKM in the germline V gene. V trimming: 6 bases; J trimming: 4 bases; junction bases outside the gene matches: 9. The CDR3 consists of 15 residues. The CDR3 is CASRTPGQGLTEAFF. For the CDR3, the DNA is TGTGCCAGCAGAACACCGGGACAGGGCCTCACTGAAGCTTTCTTT.

This chain links TRBV7-6 with TRBJ1-2; no firm D call. V was trimmed by 1 base and J by 5 bases, leaving 11 bases between them. The CDR3 is 14 residues long. Germline V lookup: CDR1 SGHVS, CDR2 FNYEAQ. CDR3 DNA: TGTGCCAGCAGCTTAGGCCTAGAGGAGTATGGCTACACCTTC. Translated, it gives CASSLGLEEYGYTF.

This clone was recorded only once. The chain couples TRBV20-1 to TRBJ2-7; 7 nucleotides agree with TRBD2. The CDR3 extends over 11 amino acids. The trim removed 6 bases at V and 4 bases at J, leaving 3 bases unmatched. Per the germline V gene, CDR1 is DFQATT and CDR2 is SNEGSKA (reference sequence). The CDR3 protein is CSAAGGYEQYF. CDR3 in DNA: TGCAGTGCCGCCGGGGGGTACGAGCAGTACTTC.

V is TRBV10-1 and J is TRBJ2-5, with TRBD2 matching over 8 bases. Trimming cost V 3 bases and J 5 bases; bases outside gene matches: 11. Germline CDR1 WNHNN, CDR2 SYGVQD (reference sequence). The CDR3 has 16 amino acids. CDR3 region: CASSDGTSGVVETQYF. In DNA form, the CDR3 reads TGCGCCAGCAGTGATGGAACTAGCGGAGTTGTTGAGACCCAGTACTTC.

This chain connects TRBV5-1 to TRBJ1-2; a weak D match, TRBD1 (5 bases). V lost 0 bases and J 5 bases, leaving 11 bases between the germline ends. The CDR3 length is 14 residues. The germline gives CDR1 SGHRS, CDR2 YFSETQ. The CDR3 region is CASSLGREEYGYTF. The CDR3 DNA sequence: TGCGCCAGCAGCTTGGGCAGGGAAGAATATGGCTACACCTTC.

This clone appeared once. The genes are TRBV6-1 and TRBJ1-1, with TRBD1 as a possible D gene (6 bases). This CDR3 is built from 14 residues. The germline CDR1 and CDR2 sequences are MNHNS and SASEGT. Trimming stripped 10 bases from V and 5 bases from J, with 20 bases between. The CDR3 is CATTSGGGQTEAFF. The CDR3 DNA sequence: TGTGCCACCACTTCCGGGGGGGGGCAAACTGAAGCTTTCTTT.

This rearrangement joins TRBV4-3 to TRBJ2-3; D perhaps matches TRBD2 (6 bases). Deletions cut 3 bases from V and 2 bases from J, with 15 bases between. Germline V gives CDR1 LGHNA, CDR2 YSLEER. The CDR3 is made up of 16 amino acids. CDR3 nucleotides: TGCGCCAGCAGCCAGGAGGGTGGCAGCTACACAGATACGCAGTATTTT. This sequence encodes CASSQEGGSYTDTQYF.

The chain recombines TRBV28 with TRBJ2-7; 9 positions agree with TRBD1. The CDR3 sequence is 15 residues long. Germline CDR1 and CDR2: MDHEN and SYDVKM. After removal of 3 bases from V and 7 bases from J, the junction contained 10 bases not matched to a gene. CDR3 loop: CASSFRTGDLGEQYF. Written as DNA, the CDR3 is TGTGCCAGCAGTTTTCGGACAGGGGACCTGGGTGAGCAGTACTTC.

The chain joins TRBV7-2 to TRBJ2-2, with D uncertain. This CDR3 region has 14 residues. The ends were cut back, 3 bases at V and 6 bases at J, with 11 bases in the middle. CDR1 SGHTA and CDR2 FQGNSA come from the germline V gene. CDR3 sequence: CASSFPSGPGELFF. The CDR3 DNA follows: TGTGCCAGCAGCTTCCCTTCCGGTCCCGGGGAGCTGTTTTTT.

The V and J genes are TRBV5-4 and TRBJ2-5; 7 nucleotides align to TRBD1. CDR3 length: 15 residues. The germline CDR1 and CDR2 sequences are SGHNT and YYREEE (reference sequence). V was clipped by 4 bases and J by 4 bases; unmatched bases: 10. The CDR3 DNA reads TGTGCCAGCAGCCCTGGGACAGCCACCGGAGAGACCCAGTACTTC. Amino acid sequence: CASSPGTATGETQYF. Supplemented by reference TRBV5-4 and TRBJ2-5, the full variable domain reads ETGVTQSPTHLIKTRGQQVTLRCSSQSGHNTVSWYQQALGQGPQFIFQYYREEENGRGNFPPRFSGLQFPNYSSELNVNALELDDSALYLCASSPGTATGETQYFGPGTRLLVL.

The gene calls are TRBV5-6 and TRBJ2-1; 13 bases match TRBD2. Germline CDR1 is SGHDT and CDR2 is YYEEEE. This CDR3 is 17 amino acids long. Losses at the gene ends were 4 bases for V and 7 bases for J; bases not matched to a gene: 11. The CDR3 is CASSPMAGLAGVNEQFF. The CDR3 DNA sequence: TGTGCCAGCAGCCCGATGGCCGGACTAGCGGGAGTAAATGAGCAGTTCTTC.

The chain has TRBV11-3 and TRBJ2-5; TRBD1 aligns across 7 bases. Germline lookup yields CDR1 SGHNT and CDR2 YENEEA. This CDR3 spans 14 amino acids. The ends lost 1 base at V and 5 bases at J; junction bases unmatched: 4. The chain's CDR3 is CASSLGQGYETQYF. Here the CDR3 DNA reads TGTGCCAGCAGCTTAGGACAGGGCTATGAGACCCAGTACTTC.

The CDR3 DNA is TGTGCCAGCACGGAGGTCGCCGGGGAGCTGTTTTTT. Translated, it gives CASTEVAGELFF. The rearrangement links TRBV28 to TRBJ2-2, with a tentative D call TRBD2 (5 bases). Looked up from germline, CDR1 is MDHEN and CDR2 is SYDVKM. CDR3 length: 12 residues. The V end lost 7 bases, the J end lost 6 bases, and 9 bases lay between the germline ends.

V is TRBV2 and J is TRBJ2-3; possibly TRBD2 for D (6 bases). This CDR3 comprises 14 residues. Trimming took off 5 bases at V and 0 bases at J, with 9 bases between the two ends. Germline CDR1 and CDR2: SNHLY and FYNNEI. In DNA, the CDR3 is TGTGCCAGCAGTACCGGGACTAGCACAGATACGCAGTATTTT. Protein: CASSTGTSTDTQYF.

The chain recombines TRBV7-8 with TRBJ2-5; 7 nucleotides agree with TRBD1. The CDR3 spans 14 residues. Losses at the gene ends were 5 bases for V and 5 bases for J; bases not matched to a gene: 8. Germline V gene data show CDR1 as SGHVS and CDR2 as FQNEAQ. The CDR3 bases are TGTGCCAGCAGCGCCGGACAGGTCCGGGAGACCCAGTACTTC. As protein: CASSAGQVRETQYF.

The chain employs TRBV5-8 and TRBJ2-1, with 7 bases aligning to TRBD2. The CDR3 spans 16 residues. Trimming at V came to 4 bases and at J to 8 bases, leaving 15 bases not matched to a gene. CDR1 and CDR2 from the germline V gene are SGHTS and YDEGEE. The CDR3 loop reads CASSGMGGSTTDEQFF. In DNA form, the CDR3 reads TGTGCCAGCAGCGGCATGGGAGGGAGTACTACCGATGAGCAGTTCTTC.

CDR3 loop: CASSPAGRASEQFF. The CDR3 coding sequence is TGTGCCAGCTCACCAGCCGGGAGGGCCAGCGAGCAGTTCTTC. The chain couples TRBV18 to TRBJ2-1; 8 bases align to TRBD2. Germline CDR1 is KGHSH and CDR2 is LQKENI. The CDR3 extends over 14 amino acids. Losses at the gene ends were 2 bases for V and 10 bases for J; bases not matched to a gene: 7.

The rearrangement links TRBV7-9 to TRBJ2-5; possibly TRBD1 for D (5 bases). CDR1 and CDR2 (germline): SEHNR, FQNEAQ (reference sequence). V dropped 5 bases and J dropped 5 bases, with 12 bases sitting between them. This CDR3 region has 13 residues. For the CDR3, the DNA is TGTGCCAGCAGCCAAGGGGTAGTGGAGACCCAGTACTTC. This translates into CASSQGVVETQYF.

This rearrangement joins TRBV6-1 to TRBJ2-7; a possible D gene is TRBD1 (5 bases). The CDR3 has 15 amino acids. Trimming cost V 6 bases and J 0 bases, with 15 bases left between them. Germline assignment: CDR1 MNHNS and CDR2 SASEGT. CDR3 residues: CASRFGHLSSYEQYF. CDR3 coding DNA: TGTGCCAGCAGATTCGGACACCTGAGCTCCTACGAGCAGTACTTC.

The gene calls are TRBV5-4 and TRBJ2-2; 8 bases match TRBD1. The germline V gene has CDR1 SGHNT and CDR2 YYREEE (reference sequence). The CDR3 is 15 residues long. The trim removed 4 bases at V and 7 bases at J, leaving 9 bases unmatched. The CDR3 coding sequence is TGTGCCAGCAGCCCCATCAGGGGGCAAGTCGGGGAGCTGTTTTTT. Encoded protein: CASSPIRGQVGELFF.

CDR3 sequence reads: CASSLPLAGGLTDTQYF. The CDR3 region has the DNA TGTGCCAGCAGCTTACCACTAGCGGGGGGGCTGACAGATACGCAGTATTTT. The chain recombines TRBV11-2 with TRBJ2-3, with 13 bases that match TRBD2. Germline V gene lookup returns CDR1 SGHAT and CDR2 FQNNGV. The CDR3 extends over 17 amino acids. V was clipped by 2 bases and J by 3 bases; unmatched bases: 5.

The rearrangement uses TRBV18 and TRBJ1-1; a possible D gene is TRBD1 (5 bases). Trimming removed 3 bases at V and 0 bases at J, with 11 bases between. This CDR3 spans 15 amino acids. CDR1 and CDR2 (germline): KGHSH, LQKENI. The CDR3 DNA reads TGTGCCAGCTCACCCTTACAGGAACTGAACACTGAAGCTTTCTTT. Its translation: CASSPLQELNTEAFF.

V is TRBV10-3 and J is TRBJ2-5; D perhaps matches TRBD1 (6 bases). The ends were cut back, 10 bases at V and 4 bases at J, with 19 bases in the middle. CDR3 length equals 14 residues. CDR1 and CDR2 (germline): ENHRY, SYGVKD. The CDR3 loop is CASPRQGNGETQYF. CDR3 DNA: TGTGCCAGCCCCCGGCAGGGGAATGGAGAGACCCAGTACTTC.